This TCR beta chain was sequenced for a study of blood T cell repertoires in COVID-19. Study in general: There were acute and convalescent COVID-19 samples, and they came from the United States, Italy and Spain. In each case, the material was cDNA or gDNA derived from T cells, B-cell-depleted T cells, or PBMCs.

The CDR3 is 11 amino acids. Trimming took 4 bases from V and 9 from J, leaving 9 bases between them. Germline CDR1 SGHKS, CDR2 YYEKEE (reference sequence). How the authors handled the data: Researchers report that nucleated cell counts were estimated from reference gene primer amplification. The repertoire was sequenced with immunoSEQ multiplex PCR; TCRdb's copy has only in-frame clones and lacks some. That table supplies the V and J calls and clone size; D and trimming were determined from the DNA. The sample has around 93,000 clones, over 70% seen once. The receptor comes from a woman of 80 years or more with acute or convalescent COVID-19. The material sequenced was peripheral blood. The chain uses TRBV5-5 and TRBJ2-3, with D tentatively TRBD2 (6 bases). CDR3 in DNA: TGTGCCAGCAGCCCGGGGGAGACGCAGTATTTT. Amino acid sequence: CASSPGETQYF.